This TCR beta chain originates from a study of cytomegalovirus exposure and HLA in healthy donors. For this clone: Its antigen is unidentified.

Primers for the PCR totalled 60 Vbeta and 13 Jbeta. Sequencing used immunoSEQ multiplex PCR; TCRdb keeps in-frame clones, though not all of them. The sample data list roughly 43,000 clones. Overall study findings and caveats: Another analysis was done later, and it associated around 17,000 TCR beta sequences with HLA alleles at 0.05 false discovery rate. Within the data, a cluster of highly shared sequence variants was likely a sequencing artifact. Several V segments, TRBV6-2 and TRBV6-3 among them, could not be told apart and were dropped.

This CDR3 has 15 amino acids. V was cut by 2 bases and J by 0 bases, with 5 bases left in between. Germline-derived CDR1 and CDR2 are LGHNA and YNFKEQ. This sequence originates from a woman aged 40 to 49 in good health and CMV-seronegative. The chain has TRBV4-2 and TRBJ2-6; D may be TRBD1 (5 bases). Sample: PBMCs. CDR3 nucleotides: TGTGCCAGCAGCCAACAGGGCTCTGGGGCCAACGTCCTGACTTTC. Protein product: CASSQQGSGANVLTF.